The 27 T cell receptor beta chains listed next were all sequenced from one sample in a study of shared clonotypes between healthy human individuals. The protocol was immunoSEQ multiplex PCR, while the TCRdb copy is restricted to in-frame clones and leaves out a portion. Among roughly 2.2 million clones listed, under 95% were seen once. Sample: naive CD4+ T cells from PBMCs. Subset indicated: CD45RA+ positively selected. These receptors were obtained from a man between 18 and 35 years old in good health. Some clones in this sample may be carry-over from other donors' samples.

V gene TRBV6-1 combines with J gene TRBJ2-3, with D perhaps matching TRBD2 (5 bases). The germline CDR1 and CDR2 sequences are MNHNS and SASEGT. CDR3 length: 12 amino acids. V shed 10 bases and J shed 7 bases, with 15 bases lying between them. CDR3 bases: TGTGCCACCTCCGGGGTAGGAAATACGCAGTATTTT. It yields the protein CATSGVGNTQYF.

The V gene is TRBV5-1, the J gene TRBJ2-7; TRBD1 matches 8 bases. The germline V gene has CDR1 SGHRS and CDR2 YFSETQ. CDR3 length: 17 amino acids. V was pared by 1 base and J by 3 bases, with 12 bases of the junction left unmatched. CDR3 in amino acids: CASSLRTGQEIYYEQYF. In DNA, the CDR3 is TGCGCCAGCAGCTTGAGGACGGGACAGGAAATCTACTACGAGCAGTACTTC.

The chain joins TRBV4-1 to TRBJ2-2; 7 nucleotides align to TRBD1. The V and J ends lost 6 bases and 4 bases, in that order; junction bases with no gene match: 11. Germline CDR1 is MGHRA and CDR2 is YSYEKL. CDR3 length: 16 residues. CDR3 bases: TGCGCCAGCAGTCTTCGACAGGGAATAGCCACCGGGGAGCTGTTTTTT. Translation gives CASSLRQGIATGELFF.

The CDR3 here is CASSIKLRGGFYNEQFF. The CDR3 nucleotides are TGTGCCAGTAGTATAAAGTTGAGGGGCGGATTCTACAATGAGCAGTTCTTC. The chain has TRBV19 and TRBJ2-1; D may correspond to TRBD1 or TRBD2 (5 bases each). V dropped 2 bases and J dropped 3 bases, with 17 bases sitting between them. Germline loops: CDR1 LNHDA, CDR2 SQIVND (reference sequence). CDR3 length equals 17 residues.

The J gene is TRBJ1-2, the V gene TRBV6-1; no clear D gene. Trimming stripped 1 base from V and 5 bases from J, with 8 bases between. The CDR3 loop spans 13 amino acids. CDR1 is MNHNS and CDR2 is SASEGT in the germline V gene. DNA of the CDR3: TGTGCCAGCAGTGAAGGTGGCGAATATGGCTACACCTTC. Protein sequence: CASSEGGEYGYTF.

This clone was detected once. J is TRBJ2-7 and V is TRBV5-1; 8 bases line up with TRBD1. Germline-derived CDR1 and CDR2 are SGHRS and YFSETQ. V shed 2 bases, J shed 2 bases, and the junction held 6 bases outside the gene matches. This CDR3 comprises 15 residues. CDR3 DNA: TGCGCCAGCAGCTTCGGGGACAGGATTACCTACGAGCAGTACTTC. Protein product: CASSFGDRITYEQYF.

The chain combines TRBV18 with TRBJ1-1; no clear D. The germline V gene encodes CDR1 KGHSH and CDR2 LQKENI. The CDR3 runs 13 residues. Trimming stripped 4 bases from V and 4 bases from J, with 10 bases between. CDR3 sequence: CASSLDKSTEAFF. In nucleotides, the CDR3 is TGTGCCAGCTCACTCGACAAGTCCACTGAAGCTTTCTTT.

This rearrangement joins TRBV14 to TRBJ1-2; 9 nucleotides agree with TRBD1. CDR1 SGHDN and CDR2 FVKESK come from the germline V gene. Germline trimming cut 0 bases from V and 5 bases from J; bases unmatched to any gene: 13. This CDR3 has 18 residues. The CDR3 DNA reads TGTGCCAGCAGCCAAGATACCACAGGGGGCCTCACTTTTTATGGCTACACCTTC. Translated, it gives CASSQDTTGGLTFYGYTF.

This chain links TRBV29-1 with TRBJ2-1; D ambiguous. CDR3 length: 12 amino acids. The V end lost 4 bases, the J end lost 3 bases, and 7 bases lay between the germline ends. Germline CDR1 is SQVTM and CDR2 is ANQGSEA. The DNA for the CDR3 is TGCAGCGTTGGCCTAAACTACAATGAGCAGTTCTTC. It codes for CSVGLNYNEQFF.

This chain links TRBV4-3 with TRBJ1-2, with 8 bases that match TRBD1. The CDR3 sequence is 13 residues long. Trimming cost V 6 bases and J 3 bases; bases outside gene matches: 3. The germline V gene encodes CDR1 LGHNA and CDR2 YSLEER. The CDR3 sequence: CASSYRGDYGYTF. Written as DNA, the CDR3 is TGCGCCAGCAGTTACAGGGGGGACTATGGCTACACCTTC.

This clone was counted between two and nine times. V and J are TRBV10-3 and TRBJ1-3; D gene ambiguous. The V and J ends lost 7 bases and 4 bases respectively, with 11 bases between them. The CDR3 is 13 residues long. Germline assignment: CDR1 ENHRY and CDR2 SYGVKD. CDR3 sequence: CAITGFLGNTIYF. In nucleotides, the CDR3 is TGTGCCATCACCGGGTTCCTGGGAAACACCATATATTTT.

This chain connects TRBV2 to TRBJ1-4; tentative D call: TRBD1 (5 bases). Germline V CDR1 and CDR2: SNHLY, FYNNEI. This CDR3 region has 12 residues. V lost 10 bases, J lost 11 bases, and 17 bases lay in between. CDR3 in DNA: TGTGCCACCAACGGGGTGGGGGACAAACTGTTTTTT. Amino acids: CATNGVGDKLFF.

The V and J genes are TRBV6-5 and TRBJ2-2, with TRBD2 as a possible D gene (5 bases). This CDR3 has 16 residues. Trimming left V 3 bases short and J 0 bases short, with 11 bases between. The germline V gene has CDR1 MNHEY and CDR2 SVGAGI. The CDR3 loop is CASSYLGAANTGELFF. The DNA of the CDR3 is TGTGCCAGCAGTTATCTGGGAGCCGCGAACACCGGGGAGCTGTTTTTT.

The V call is TRBV2, the J call TRBJ1-1, with a tentative D call TRBD1 (5 bases). Trimming shortened V by 7 bases and J by 6 bases, and 15 bases separated the two germline ends. CDR3 length: 13 amino acids. The germline V gene has CDR1 SNHLY and CDR2 FYNNEI. CDR3 sequence: CASTQAGPPEAFF. The DNA of the CDR3 is TGTGCCAGCACCCAGGCAGGGCCCCCTGAAGCTTTCTTT.

The V gene is TRBV19, the J gene TRBJ2-5; 7 positions agree with TRBD1. Germline lookup yields CDR1 LNHDA and CDR2 SQIVND (reference sequence). V was pared by 4 bases and J by 3 bases, with 14 bases of the junction left unmatched. The CDR3 is 17 amino acids. For the CDR3, the DNA is TGTGCCAGTAGTACCCGAAACCCGACAGGGTCGAAAGAGACCCAGTACTTC. Its protein product is CASSTRNPTGSKETQYF.

V is TRBV11-3 and J is TRBJ2-1; perhaps TRBD1 as D (6 bases). Trimming removed 1 base at V and 8 bases at J, with 12 bases between. Germline CDR1 reads SGHNT; CDR2 reads YENEEA. The CDR3 is made up of 14 amino acids. The DNA of the CDR3 is TGTGCCAGCAGCTTAGGAACAGGGACCGATGAGCAGTTCTTC. Its protein is CASSLGTGTDEQFF.

The rearrangement links TRBV7-2 to TRBJ2-7; D unclear. V lost 2 bases and J lost 0, with 17 bases in between. The CDR3 runs to 17 residues. Per the germline V gene, CDR1 is SGHTA and CDR2 is FQGNSA. CDR3 bases: TGTGCCAGCAGCTTAAGCCCCTTGGCCCTGACCTCCTACGAGCAGTACTTC. It translates to CASSLSPLALTSYEQYF. Full variable domain (outside the CDR3, taken from reference TRBV7-2 and TRBJ2-7): GAGVSQSPSNKVTEKGKDVELRCDPISGHTALYWYRQSLGQGLEFLIYFQGNSAPDKSGLPSDRFSAERTGGSVSTLTIQRTQQEDSAVYLCASSLSPLALTSYEQYFGPGTRLTVT.

V and J are TRBV28 and TRBJ2-3; D gene unclear. Trimming removed 5 bases at V and 6 bases at J, with 12 bases between. CDR1 is MDHEN, CDR2 SYDVKM, per germline. The CDR3 is made up of 13 amino acids. DNA of the CDR3: TGTGCCAGCAGTCCTCCGACGAGGGATACGCAGTATTTT. Its translation: CASSPPTRDTQYF.

This sequence joins TRBV7-2 and TRBJ1-6; 8 nucleotides line up with TRBD1. V dropped 6 bases and J dropped 7; count of bases not matched to a gene: 2. Germline CDR1 reads SGHTA; CDR2 reads FQGNSA. The CDR3 consists of 13 residues. The CDR3 DNA reads TGTGCCAGCAGTCGACAGGGGAATTCACCCCTCCACTTT. Amino acid sequence: CASSRQGNSPLHF.

CDR3 sequence reads: CASSPPGPPPTGYTF. The CDR3 DNA reads TGTGCCAGCAGCCCCCCTGGACCGCCTCCAACGGGCTACACCTTC. J is TRBJ1-2 and V is TRBV7-8; D is unresolved. Germline V gene lookup returns CDR1 SGHVS and CDR2 FQNEAQ. This CDR3 spans 15 amino acids. V was trimmed by 5 bases and J by 8 bases, leaving 21 bases between them.

The gene calls are TRBV9 and TRBJ2-1, with a tentative D call TRBD1 (5 bases). Germline V gives CDR1 SGDLS, CDR2 YYNGEE. This CDR3 is built from 13 residues. Trimming took 6 bases from V and 2 from J, leaving 9 bases between them. CDR3 loop: CASKGQAYNEQFF. For the CDR3, the DNA is TGTGCCAGCAAGGGGCAGGCCTACAATGAGCAGTTCTTC.

This clone was seen only once. The V and J genes are TRBV5-1 and TRBJ2-5, with TRBD2 matching 8 bases. CDR1 SGHRS and CDR2 YFSETQ come from the germline V gene. V shed 4 bases, J shed 5 bases, and the junction held 10 bases outside the gene matches. The CDR3 runs to 15 residues. CDR3 nucleotide sequence: TGCGCCAGCAGCCACGGGACTAGGGGACTGGAGACCCAGTACTTC. This sequence encodes CASSHGTRGLETQYF.

V is TRBV19 and J is TRBJ1-5, with TRBD1 as a possible D gene (5 bases). This CDR3 is built from 16 residues. V lost 7 bases and J lost 5, with 21 bases in between. CDR1 and CDR2 from the germline V gene are LNHDA and SQIVND (reference sequence). Here the CDR3 DNA reads TGTGCCAGTACCCCCCTGAGGGCAGGGTACTATCAGCCCCAGCATTTT. Amino acids: CASTPLRAGYYQPQHF.

The V call is TRBV5-6, the J call TRBJ2-5; no reliable D call. The CDR3 runs 14 residues. CDR1 and CDR2 (germline): SGHDT, YYEEEE. V was pared by 4 bases and J by 5 bases, with 15 bases between. In DNA form, the CDR3 reads TGTGCCAGCAGCCCTAGGCTAGGTGGTGAGACCCAGTACTTC. This codes for CASSPRLGGETQYF.

This rearrangement joins TRBV7-7 to TRBJ1-4; D call uncertain. The CDR3 runs to 16 residues. V lost 0 bases to trimming and J lost 0 bases, with 8 bases between them. Germline V CDR1 and CDR2: SSHAT, FNYEAQ (reference sequence). The CDR3 loop reads CASSLASNPTNEKLFF. CDR3 DNA: TGTGCCAGCAGCTTAGCCTCTAATCCAACTAATGAAAAACTGTTTTTT.

This rearrangement joins TRBV6-4 to TRBJ1-2; 8 nucleotides agree with TRBD1. CDR1 is MRHNA and CDR2 is SNTAGT in the germline V gene. With 6 bases clipped from V and 8 bases from J, the junction kept 11 bases outside the gene matches. The CDR3 runs to 14 residues. CDR3: CASSPGRGLGGYTF. CDR3 DNA: TGTGCCAGCAGCCCGGGCAGGGGGCTTGGAGGCTACACCTTC.

The V gene is TRBV7-2, the J gene TRBJ2-6; D gene unclear. The CDR3 is made up of 14 amino acids. V lost 2 bases and J lost 4, with 6 bases in between. Germline CDR1 is SGHTA and CDR2 is FQGNSA. The chain's CDR3 is CASSLRGGANVLTF. In DNA form, the CDR3 reads TGTGCCAGCAGCTTACGCGGCGGGGCCAACGTCCTGACTTTC.